The next 30 T cell receptor beta chains were all read from a single sample in a study of cytomegalovirus exposure and HLA in healthy donors. Both 60 Vbeta primers and 13 Jbeta primers went into the PCR. Some clones are missing from TCRdb's copy, which holds only in-frame ones; the method was immunoSEQ multiplex PCR. The sample spans over 150,000 clones; the ten largest clones claim about 0.74%. The source material was PBMCs. The receptors were sampled from a boy aged 10-17 years in good health and CMV-seronegative.

The gene calls are TRBV27 and TRBJ2-7, with TRBD2 as a possible D gene (5 bases). Germline assignment: CDR1 MNHEY and CDR2 SMNVEV (reference sequence). The CDR3 is 12 residues long. The CDR3 nucleotides read TGTGCTGCAGCGGACCCGGGGTACGAGCAGTACTTC. As protein: CAAADPGYEQYF.

The chain couples TRBV7-9 to TRBJ2-3, with D perhaps TRBD2 (6 bases). CDR1 and CDR2 from the germline V gene are SEHNR and FQNEAQ (reference sequence). The CDR3 sequence is 16 residues long. Trimming stripped 6 bases from V and 5 bases from J, with 21 bases between. The CDR3: CASSSSLAPFGDTQYF. The CDR3 bases are TGTGCCAGCAGTAGTAGTCTAGCGCCGTTCGGAGATACGCAGTATTTT.

The chain uses TRBV9 and TRBJ2-5, with D possibly being TRBD2 (7 bases). The CDR3 covers 13 residues. V was cut by 4 bases and J by 7 bases, with 14 bases left in between. Germline assignment: CDR1 SGDLS and CDR2 YYNGEE. CDR3 amino acids: CASSSAGAGTQYF. In DNA, the CDR3 is TGTGCCAGCAGCTCCGCGGGGGCTGGGACCCAGTACTTC.

The V call is TRBV6-1, the J call TRBJ2-7; no clear D. The germline CDR1 and CDR2 sequences are MNHNS and SASEGT. The CDR3 totals 13 residues. V lost 4 bases and J lost 3, with 10 bases in between. The CDR3 is CASSVESSYEQYF. The DNA of the CDR3 is TGTGCCAGCAGTGTAGAGTCGAGCTACGAGCAGTACTTC.

The chain uses TRBV7-2 and TRBJ1-5; 7 bases fit TRBD1. V shed 2 bases and J 4 bases; nucleotides not matched to a gene: 5. Per germline, CDR1 SGHTA and CDR2 FQGNSA. CDR3 length: 15 residues. The CDR3 DNA reads as TGTGCCAGCAGCTTATGGGACAGTCTAAATCAGCCCCAGCATTTT. Encoded protein: CASSLWDSLNQPQHF.

This chain links TRBV7-9 with TRBJ1-2; D might be TRBD1 (5 bases). The CDR3 runs to 16 residues. CDR1 is SEHNR and CDR2 is FQNEAQ in the germline V gene (reference sequence). V gave up 0 bases and J gave up 2 bases, with 13 bases separating them. CDR3 DNA sequence: TGTGCCAGCAGCTTAGCGGGGGGACCTAGAAACTATGGCTACACCTTC. As protein: CASSLAGGPRNYGYTF.

The gene calls are TRBV20-1 and TRBJ1-1; D unclear. The germline gives CDR1 DFQATT, CDR2 SNEGSKA (reference sequence). This CDR3 is 11 amino acids long. The germline V and J ends were trimmed by 7 bases and 7 bases, with 13 bases remaining between them. CDR3 coding DNA: TGCAGTGGGGGAGGAGGGAATGAAGCTTTCTTT. Protein product: CSGGGGNEAFF.

The V call is TRBV6-5, the J call TRBJ1-5, with D unresolved. V was shortened by 6 bases and J by 5 bases, with 11 bases between the two germline ends. Germline V gene lookup returns CDR1 MNHEY and CDR2 SVGAGI. The CDR3 sequence is 13 residues long. The CDR3 loop reads CASRNGEYQPQHF. The CDR3 nucleotides read TGTGCCAGCAGAAACGGGGAGTATCAGCCCCAGCATTTT.

This chain joins TRBV30 and TRBJ2-1, with a possible D match to TRBD2 (6 bases). The CDR3 sequence is 15 residues long. The V gene's germline CDR1 is GTSNPN and CDR2 SVGIG (reference sequence). V dropped 7 bases and J dropped 0 bases, with 16 bases sitting between them. CDR3 DNA: TGTGCCTCATCCACGGGGGAACGCTCCTACAATGAGCAGTTCTTC. Amino acid sequence: CASSTGERSYNEQFF.

V and J are TRBV7-9 and TRBJ1-1; TRBD1 might be the D (6 bases). Germline lookup yields CDR1 SEHNR and CDR2 FQNEAQ (reference sequence). Trimming took off 5 bases at V and 4 bases at J, with 8 bases between the two ends. The CDR3 sequence is 12 residues long. This CDR3 reads CASSPDSTEAFF. CDR3 bases: TGTGCCAGCAGCCCGGACAGCACTGAAGCTTTCTTT. Full variable domain (outside the CDR3, taken from reference TRBV7-9 and TRBJ1-1): DTGVSQNPRHKITKRGQNVTFRCDPISEHNRLYWYRQTLGQGPEFLTYFQNEAQLEKSRLLSDRFSAERPKGSFSTLEIQRTEQGDSAMYLCASSPDSTEAFFGQGTRLTVV.

V and J are TRBV28 and TRBJ2-3; TRBD2 matches 14 bases. The CDR3 is made up of 17 amino acids. Germline V gene data show CDR1 as MDHEN and CDR2 as SYDVKM. Trimming took 5 bases from V and 6 from J; bases not matched to a gene: 10. CDR3 loop: CASSATGTSGGRDTQYF. The CDR3 DNA reads TGTGCCAGCAGTGCGACTGGGACTAGCGGGGGACGGGATACGCAGTATTTT.

The chain is built from TRBV7-9 and TRBJ2-1; 8 nucleotides align to TRBD2. The length of the CDR3 is 15 residues. Looked up from germline, CDR1 is SEHNR and CDR2 is FQNEAQ (reference sequence). J gave up 4 bases and V 2 bases, and 4 bases lay outside the gene matches. The CDR3 loop reads CASSLPGLGYNEQFF. In DNA form, the CDR3 reads TGTGCCAGCAGCTTACCGGGACTAGGTTACAATGAGCAGTTCTTC.

The chain recombines TRBV28 with TRBJ1-2; D not certain. Germline V gene lookup returns CDR1 MDHEN and CDR2 SYDVKM. The length of the CDR3 is 15 residues. The V end lost 5 bases, the J end lost 8 bases, and 21 bases lay between the germline ends. This CDR3 is CASSLPEIQRGGYTF. The DNA of the CDR3 is TGTGCCAGCAGTCTTCCCGAGATCCAGCGAGGGGGCTACACCTTC.

The chain combines TRBV5-1 with TRBJ2-3, with 9 bases matching TRBD1. The junction had 1 base not matched to a gene; V was cut back by 4 bases and J by 1 base. The CDR3 length is 14 residues. Germline V CDR1 and CDR2: SGHRS, YFSETQ. CDR3 amino acids: CASSRDRGTDTQYF. Here the CDR3 DNA reads TGCGCCAGCAGCAGGGACAGGGGCACAGATACGCAGTATTTT.

This sequence joins TRBV10-3 and TRBJ1-2; 11 nucleotides align to TRBD1. Germline CDR1 ENHRY, CDR2 SYGVKD. V trimming: 7 bases; J trimming: 8 bases; junction bases outside the gene matches: 6. The CDR3 loop spans 13 amino acids. The CDR3 loop is CAINGQGARGYTF. As DNA, the CDR3 is TGTGCCATCAACGGACAGGGGGCTCGGGGCTACACCTTC.

The chain combines TRBV5-6 with TRBJ1-4; 7 nucleotides match TRBD1. Germline-derived CDR1 and CDR2 are SGHDT and YYEEEE. The CDR3 covers 18 residues. J was trimmed by 3 bases and V by 3 bases; bases with no gene match: 14. The CDR3 sequence is CASSSTGISLVANEKLFF. CDR3 bases: TGTGCCAGCAGCTCGACAGGGATTTCCTTAGTGGCTAATGAAAAACTGTTTTTT.

The chain carries TRBV7-3 and TRBJ2-7; tentative D call: TRBD2 (5 bases). Germline V gene sequence: CDR1 SGHTA, CDR2 FQGTGA. The CDR3 consists of 16 residues. Between the trimmed V and J ends, which lost 5 bases and 3 bases, there was a span of 20 bases. Written as DNA, the CDR3 is TGTGCCAGCAGCGAGGGTCCGGGATCAGGAGTCTACGAGCAGTACTTC. It yields the protein CASSEGPGSGVYEQYF.

The chain couples TRBV29-1 to TRBJ2-1; perhaps TRBD1 as D (5 bases). The CDR3 totals 10 residues. In germline, CDR1 is SQVTM, CDR2 ANQGSEA. V gave up 5 bases and J gave up 7 bases, with 6 bases separating them. The CDR3 DNA reads TGCAGCGTTAGGGGTAATGAGCAGTTCTTC. It yields the protein CSVRGNEQFF.

This sequence joins TRBV6-5 and TRBJ1-1; 7 nucleotides agree with TRBD1. V was pared by 5 bases and J by 2 bases, with 5 bases of the junction left unmatched. This CDR3 region has 14 residues. CDR1 and CDR2 from the germline V gene are MNHEY and SVGAGI. This CDR3 reads CASSGNRGNTEAFF. The CDR3 DNA reads as TGTGCCAGCAGTGGTAACAGGGGTAACACTGAAGCTTTCTTT.

The chain couples TRBV19 to TRBJ2-3; D unclear. The ends were cut back, 5 bases at V and 6 bases at J, with 15 bases in the middle. CDR1 is LNHDA and CDR2 is SQIVND in the germline V gene (reference sequence). CDR3 length: 14 residues. The CDR3 region has the DNA TGTGCCAGTAGTCCCCGTATCCGTCTCGATACGCAGTATTTT. It specifies CASSPRIRLDTQYF.

The rearrangement links TRBV4-2 to TRBJ1-1; the D is unclear. V was shortened by 2 bases and J by 3 bases, with 16 bases between the two germline ends. This CDR3 region has 16 residues. Germline V CDR1 and CDR2: LGHNA, YNFKEQ. CDR3 nucleotides: TGTGCCAGCAGCCAACAATTCCGGGGAAAAGACACTGAAGCTTTCTTT. This translates into CASSQQFRGKDTEAFF.

This chain joins TRBV6-5 and TRBJ1-4; 9 nucleotides agree with TRBD1. The CDR3 has 14 amino acids. Germline V gene sequence: CDR1 MNHEY, CDR2 SVGAGI. V shed 5 bases, J shed 8 bases, and the junction held 6 bases outside the gene matches. The DNA for the CDR3 is TGTGCCAGCAGTCTTGACAGGGGGAAGGAAAAACTGTTTTTT. It specifies CASSLDRGKEKLFF.

This chain joins TRBV30 and TRBJ2-1; D ambiguous. Trimming shortened V by 2 bases and J by 10 bases, and 18 bases separated the two germline ends. Germline V gene data show CDR1 as GTSNPN and CDR2 as SVGIG (reference sequence). The CDR3 has 14 amino acids. CDR3 DNA sequence: TGTGCCTGGAGTTACGGGTTGGGTCTCCGGGAGCAGTTCTTC. It encodes CAWSYGLGLREQFF.

The V and J genes are TRBV9 and TRBJ2-3; 10 nucleotides match TRBD2. V lost 2 bases, J lost 2 bases, and 5 bases stayed unmatched. Germline assignment: CDR1 SGDLS and CDR2 YYNGEE. The CDR3 loop spans 16 amino acids. The CDR3 bases are TGTGCCAGCAGCGTCAGACTAGCGGGCTACACAGATACGCAGTATTTT. As protein: CASSVRLAGYTDTQYF.

This sequence joins TRBV5-1 and TRBJ1-3, with a tentative D call TRBD1 (6 bases). Trimming stripped 4 bases from V and 0 bases from J, with 11 bases between. CDR1 SGHRS and CDR2 YFSETQ come from the germline V gene. CDR3 length: 15 amino acids. The chain's CDR3 is CASSLGGISGNTIYF. In nucleotides, the CDR3 is TGCGCCAGCAGCCTAGGGGGTATCTCTGGAAACACCATATATTTT. Full variable domain (outside the CDR3, taken from reference TRBV5-1 and TRBJ1-3): KAGVTQTPRYLIKTRGQQVTLSCSPISGHRSVSWYQQTPGQGLQFLFEYFSETQRNKGNFPGRFSGRQFSNSRSEMNVSTLELGDSALYLCASSLGGISGNTIYFGEGSWLTVV.

J is TRBJ1-1 and V is TRBV5-1; D gene ambiguous. Deletions cut 0 bases from V and 4 bases from J, with 7 bases between. The CDR3 is made up of 13 amino acids. Germline CDR1 and CDR2: SGHRS and YFSETQ. The CDR3 here is CASSLEPGTEAFF. The CDR3 bases are TGCGCCAGCAGCTTGGAGCCGGGCACTGAAGCTTTCTTT. Using reference TRBV5-1 and TRBJ1-1 for the parts outside the CDR3, the full variable domain is KAGVTQTPRYLIKTRGQQVTLSCSPISGHRSVSWYQQTPGQGLQFLFEYFSETQRNKGNFPGRFSGRQFSNSRSEMNVSTLELGDSALYLCASSLEPGTEAFFGQGTRLTVV.

This chain uses TRBV6-1 with TRBJ2-7; no firm D call. The CDR3 length is 14 residues. Trimming pared 6 bases from V and 5 bases from J, leaving 17 bases between. Germline V CDR1 and CDR2: MNHNS, SASEGT. CDR3 nucleotides: TGTGCCAGCAGACTACTGCAAACCTCGGACGAGCAGTACTTC. It is translated as CASRLLQTSDEQYF.

The chain combines TRBV10-3 with TRBJ2-7, with 8 bases identical to TRBD2. V gave up 0 bases and J gave up 2 bases; unmatched junction bases: 12. This CDR3 comprises 18 residues. Germline CDR1 reads ENHRY; CDR2 reads SYGVKD. The CDR3, as DNA: TGTGCCATCAGTGAGTCAAGGGAAACGGGAGGGGGGGCCTACGAGCAGTACTTC. Its protein product is CAISESRETGGGAYEQYF.

The chain combines TRBV5-1 with TRBJ2-6; 8 bases agree with TRBD1. The germline gives CDR1 SGHRS, CDR2 YFSETQ. CDR3 size: 18 residues. V trimming: 3 bases; J trimming: 0 bases; junction bases outside the gene matches: 8. The CDR3 nucleotides are TGCGCCAGCAGCTCTGCCAGGACAGGGCCCTCTGGGGCCAACGTCCTGACTTTC. Translated, it gives CASSSARTGPSGANVLTF.

The CDR3: CASSEYGQVIEAFF. CDR3 nucleotides: TGTGCCAGCAGTGAATATGGCCAGGTTATTGAAGCTTTCTTT. The rearrangement links TRBV25-1 to TRBJ1-1, with no clear D. The ends were cut back, 0 bases at V and 7 bases at J, with 12 bases in the middle. Germline CDR1 is MGHDK and CDR2 is SYGVNS. This CDR3 has 14 amino acids.